The present entry profiles one TCR beta chain with its context. Antigen unknown. This record comes from a study of T cell repertoires in cytomegalovirus infection. Study context: Indications came from public TCR beta signatures; they pointed to CMV infection and to a matching HLA type. Overall study findings and caveats: Totalled public TCR beta family frequency picked out people who carried CMV plus the relevant HLA. Across the ex vivo response, the dominant clonotypes were HLA-C-restricted CMV-specific TCR beta clonotypes.

TCRdb re-called the reads through MiXCR, storing one row per CDR3 protein. The repertoire holds 150,000 to 200,000 distinct CDR3 sequences, with roughly a fifth as singletons. The source of this sequence is a human donor in good health (CMV status not recorded). Some clones in this sample may be carry-over from other donors' samples. The material sequenced was PBMCs.

CDR3 DNA: TGTGCCAGCAGTGGAACAGGCGCAACTAATGAAAAACTGTTTTTT. Protein product: CASSGTGATNEKLFF. The chain uses TRBV2 and TRBJ1-4, with D possibly matching TRBD1 (5 bases). Trimming stripped 4 bases from V and 0 bases from J, with 9 bases between. CDR3 size: 15 residues. CDR1 is SNHLY and CDR2 is FYNNEI in the germline V gene.